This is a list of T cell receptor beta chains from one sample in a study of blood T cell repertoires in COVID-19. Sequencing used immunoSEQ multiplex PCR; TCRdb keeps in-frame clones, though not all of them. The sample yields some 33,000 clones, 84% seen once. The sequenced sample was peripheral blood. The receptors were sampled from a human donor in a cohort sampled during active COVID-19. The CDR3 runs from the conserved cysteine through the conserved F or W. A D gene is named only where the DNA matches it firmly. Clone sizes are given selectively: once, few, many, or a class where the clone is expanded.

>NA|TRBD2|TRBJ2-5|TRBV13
TGTGCCAGCAGCCAAGGACTAGCGGGGGGGCAAGAGACCCAGTACTTC
CASSQGLAGGQETQYF
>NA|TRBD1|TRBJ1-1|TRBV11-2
TGTGCCAGCAGCTCGAACAGGGGCATGAACACTGAAGCTTTCTTT
CASSSNRGMNTEAFF
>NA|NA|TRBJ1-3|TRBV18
TGTGCCAGCTCACCATTAGGGGACACAGGGACTGGAAACACCATATATTTT
CASSPLGDTGTGNTIYF
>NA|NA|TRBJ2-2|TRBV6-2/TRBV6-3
TGTGCCAGCAGTTATTCGACCGCAGGGGCCTCAACCGGGGAGCTGTTTTTT
CASSYSTAGASTGELFF
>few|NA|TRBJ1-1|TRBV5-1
TGCGCCAGCAGCCCACGGGGAGTGAACACTGAAGCTTTCTTT
CASSPRGVNTEAFF
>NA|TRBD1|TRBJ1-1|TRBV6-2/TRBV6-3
TGTGCCAGCAGTTACGTTACAGGGACAGGCACCTTGAACACTGAAGCTTTCTTT
CASSYVTGTGTLNTEAFF
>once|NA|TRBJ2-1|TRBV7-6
TGTGCCAGCTCCGACAGGCCCAATGAGCAGTTCTTC
CASSDRPNEQFF
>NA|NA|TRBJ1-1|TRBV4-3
TGCGCCAGCAGCCAAGATAGAAGTACAGGGGAAGCTTTCTTT
CASSQDRSTGEAFF
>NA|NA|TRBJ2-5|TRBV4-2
TGTGCCAGCAGCCAAGGGGGCCTTCCCCAAGAGACCCAGTACTTC
CASSQGGLPQETQYF
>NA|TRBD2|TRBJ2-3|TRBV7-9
TGTGCCAGCAGCTTAGCTCTAGCGGGGAACACAGATACGCAGTATTTT
CASSLALAGNTDTQYF
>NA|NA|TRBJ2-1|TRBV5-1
TGCGCCAGCAGAAGGGACACCGATACCGTTTACAATGAGCAGTTCTTC
CASRRDTDTVYNEQFF
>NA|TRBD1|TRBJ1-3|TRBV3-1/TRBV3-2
TGTGCCAGCAGCCCCTCCCACCAGGGGGGTCGAAACACCATATATTTT
CASSPSHQGGRNTIYF
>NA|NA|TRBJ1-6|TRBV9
TGTGCCAGCAGCTCTAGGATGGGTAACTCCTATAATTCACCCCTCCACTTT
CASSSRMGNSYNSPLHF
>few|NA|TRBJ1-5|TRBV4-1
TGCGCCAGCAGCCAAGACTGGAGCGGGGGTAGAAGCAATCAGCCCCAGCATTTT
CASSQDWSGGRSNQPQHF
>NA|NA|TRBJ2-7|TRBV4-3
TGCGCCAGCAGCCAAGACAAAGGGGGGCAGTACTTC
CASSQDKGGQYF
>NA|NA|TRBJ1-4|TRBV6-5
TGTGCCAGCAGTTCGGGGTTGGGGAATGAAAAACTGTTTTTT
CASSSGLGNEKLFF
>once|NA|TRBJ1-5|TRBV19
TGTGCCAGTAGTGCCGCGACTGCTCAGCCCCAGCATTTT
CASSAATAQPQHF
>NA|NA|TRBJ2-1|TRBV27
TGTGCCAGCAGTTTGGACGGCAGGGGACTATACAATGAGCAGTTCTTC
CASSLDGRGLYNEQFF
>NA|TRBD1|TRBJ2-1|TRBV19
TGTGCCAGTACCCCGGGACAGGGGGCGGAGGAGCAGTTCTTC
CASTPGQGAEEQFF
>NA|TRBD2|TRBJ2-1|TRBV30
TGTGCCTGGATGGGTCTAGCGGGGGTCGGCTCCTACAATGAGCAGTTCTTC
CAWMGLAGVGSYNEQFF
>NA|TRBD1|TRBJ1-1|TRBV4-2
TGTGCCAGCAGCCATTCAGGGGGGAACACTGAAGCTTTCTTT
CASSHSGGNTEAFF
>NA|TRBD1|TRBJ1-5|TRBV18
TGTGCCAGCTCACCGGACAGGGTGAGACAGCCCCAGCATTTT
CASSPDRVRQPQHF
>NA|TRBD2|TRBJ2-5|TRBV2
TGTGCCAGCAGCTTAGCACTAGCGGAAGAGACCCAGTACTTC
CASSLALAEETQYF
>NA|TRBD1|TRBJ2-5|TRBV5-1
TGCGCCAGCAGCCGGTGGGACAGGGGGCGAACCCAGTACTTC
CASSRWDRGRTQYF
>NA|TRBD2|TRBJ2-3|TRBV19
TGTGCCAGTAGTAGAACTCAGCGGGGCTGGGCAGATACGCAGTATTTT
CASSRTQRGWADTQYF
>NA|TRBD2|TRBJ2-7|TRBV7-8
TGTGCCAGCAGCTTAGGACTAGCGGGGCCCTTTCCCGTGCAGTACTTC
CASSLGLAGPFPVQYF
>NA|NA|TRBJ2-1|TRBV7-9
TGTGCCAGCAGTTCCAGCAATGAGCAGTTCTTC
CASSSSNEQFF
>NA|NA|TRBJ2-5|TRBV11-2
TGTGCCAGCAGCCTCGACCGGACTTTCCAAGAGACCCAGTACTTC
CASSLDRTFQETQYF
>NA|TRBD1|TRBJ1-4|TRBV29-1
TGCAGTGCTACAGGGGGAACTAATGAAAAACTGTTTTTT
CSATGGTNEKLFF
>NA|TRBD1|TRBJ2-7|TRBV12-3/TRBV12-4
TGTGCCAGCAGTTCAGGGGGCAAGAACGAGCAGTACTTC
CASSSGGKNEQYF
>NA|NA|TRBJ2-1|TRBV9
TGTGCCAGCAGCGTATTAACCAGGTCCTACAATGAGCAGTTCTTC
CASSVLTRSYNEQFF